The clone carrying this TCR beta chain was seen only once. This CDR3 spans 19 amino acids. The germline gives CDR1 SGHTA, CDR2 FQGNSA. J gave up 2 bases and V 2 bases, and 13 bases lay outside the gene matches. This record belongs to a study of cytomegalovirus exposure and HLA in healthy donors. Primers included in the PCR were 60 Vbeta and 13 Jbeta primers. TCRdb's table, derived via immunoSEQ multiplex PCR, lists solely in-frame clones and lacks some. The data hold around 94,000 clones, with more than 65% observed a single time. The gene calls are TRBV7-2 and TRBJ1-4, with TRBD1 identical over 8 bases. Sequencing input: PBMCs. This clonotype was sampled from a human donor in good health. CDR3 in DNA: TGTGCCAGCAGCTTAAAATCAGGGGGCGAAAGAGGGACTAATGAAAAACTGTTTTTT. Translation gives CASSLKSGGERGTNEKLFF.